The entry below gives a single T cell receptor (beta chain) sequence along with its context. TCRbeta library construction was performed incorporating unique molecular identifiers. Via MiXCR, TCRdb re-called the PCR reads, giving one row per CDR3 protein. The sample holds about 270,000 distinct CDR3 sequences, more than 9% seen once. This entry is derived from a study of T-cell reconstitution after alpha-beta-depleted transplantation in children. Per germline, CDR1 SGHAT and CDR2 FQNNGV. The CDR3 totals 17 residues. After removal of 2 bases from V and 0 bases from J, the junction contained 6 bases not matched to a gene.

This chain uses TRBV11-2 with TRBJ2-1; TRBD1 matches 8 bases. The origin of this receptor is a human donor who donated a stem cell graft to a child with SCID. The sample in question was PBMCs from the stem cell graft donor, obtained from the stem cell graft. Written as DNA, the CDR3 is TGTGCCAGCAGCTTACCTCGGGACAGGAGCTCCTACAATGAGCAGTTCTTC. It encodes CASSLPRDRSSYNEQFF.